The T cell receptor beta chain under discussion was sequenced for a study of blood T cell repertoires in COVID-19. Background on the study: Specimens from acute and convalescent COVID-19 originated in the United States, Italy and Spain. Sample material is recorded as cDNA or gDNA derived from T cells, B-cell-depleted T cells, or PBMCs.

Per the authors' pipeline: Reference gene primer amplification gave estimated nucleated cell counts. Clones were sequenced by immunoSEQ multiplex PCR, and TCRdb holds only the in-frame ones, with some missing. The V and J calls and clone size are taken from that table; D and trimming were inferred from the DNA. The sample holds about 250,000 clones, roughly 80% seen once. The V segment lost 4 bases and the J segment 4 bases; nucleotides outside the gene matches: 5. The CDR3 loop spans 15 amino acids. Germline V gene lookup returns CDR1 LNHDA and CDR2 SQIVND (reference sequence). The chain has TRBV19 and TRBJ1-5; 9 bases align to TRBD1. The specimen sequenced was peripheral blood. The clonotype originates from a woman older than 75 with active or convalescent COVID-19. The CDR3 DNA reads TGTGCCAGTAGTACTCCTGGGACAGGGAATCAGCCCCAGCATTTT. Translation: CASSTPGTGNQPQHF. Using reference TRBV19 and TRBJ1-5 for the parts outside the CDR3, the full variable domain is DGGITQSPKYLFRKEGQNVTLSCEQNLNHDAMYWYRQDPGQGLRLIYYSQIVNDFQKGDIAEGYSVSREKKESFPLTVTSAQKNPTAFYLCASSTPGTGNQPQHFGDGTRLSIL.